This T cell receptor (beta chain) derives from a study of Ad26.COV2.S vaccination and SARS-CoV-2 variants. Study observations and caveats: Considerable breadth of spike-specific CD8+ and CD4+ T cell responses has reportedly been documented following vaccination.

Profiled with immunoSEQ multiplex PCR; TCRdb holds only in-frame clones, not every one. The data hold around 450,000 clones, with roughly 89% observed a single time. A word on this clone: The target antigen is unknown.

V lost 5 bases to trimming and J lost 5 bases, with 12 bases between them. The germline gives CDR1 WNHNN, CDR2 SYGVQD (reference sequence). This CDR3 is 13 amino acids long. Noted treatment: 19 received Ad26.COV2.S at low or high dose, single or two shots; about 5 received placebo; per-sample allocation not given. Samples came from day 63 after the first vaccine or placebo injection. Aged 18-55 years, donor was enrolled in Boston in 2020. The sequenced sample was peripheral blood, obtained in a trial of Ad26.COV2.S vaccine versus placebo. The clonotype was recovered from a person between 18 and 59 years old who received the Ad26.COV2.S COVID-19 vaccine or a placebo. V and J are TRBV10-1 and TRBJ1-1; no definite D call. The CDR3 DNA reads TGCGCCAGCAGTCTACATTGGGGAACTGAAGCTTTCTTT. It translates to CASSLHWGTEAFF.